These 16 T cell receptor beta chains came from one sample sequenced in a study of post-analysis software for immune sequencing data. Their recognized antigens are unknown. The library was made from cDNA and included unique molecular identifiers. TCRdb re-called the PCR reads through MiXCR, storing one row per CDR3 protein. Of 740,000 or so distinct CDR3 sequences detected, roughly 50% appear once; the ten largest clones hold about 4.8%. Study-wide results and limits: When patients were compared with controls, 4 or 5 TRBV segments were more frequent, TRBV5-6, TRBV5-1 and TRBV20-1 among them.

Material for sequencing was blood. The receptor source for this set is a girl aged 10-17 years with multiple sclerosis.

CDR3 in DNA: TGCAGTGCTTCGACTAGCGGGGCCTCCTACGAGCAGTACTTC. Residues: CSASTSGASYEQYF. V and J are TRBV20-1 and TRBJ2-5; 11 bases are shared with TRBD2. TRBJ2-7 matches the DNA end more closely, so the J call is doubtful. Germline loops: CDR1 DFQATT, CDR2 SNEGSKA (reference sequence). The CDR3 covers 14 residues.

V gene TRBV14 combines with J gene TRBJ2-5; 9 bases are a match to TRBD1. CDR3 size: 17 residues. CDR1 SGHDN and CDR2 FVKESK come from the germline V gene. The J segment lost 5 bases and the V segment lost 5 bases, leaving 15 bases of the junction unmatched. CDR3: CASSTWTGVDSRETQYF. The DNA for the CDR3 is TGTGCCAGCAGCACGTGGACAGGGGTTGACAGCCGGGAGACCCAGTACTTC.

A few counts support this clonotype. This rearrangement joins TRBV7-6 to TRBJ2-3, with 8 bases aligning to TRBD2. This CDR3 contains 16 residues. The germline CDR1 and CDR2 sequences are SGHVS and FNYEAQ. Losses at the gene ends were 5 bases for V and 1 base for J; bases not matched to a gene: 8. CDR3 amino acids: CASSAIAGLGTDTQYF. CDR3 nucleotides: TGTGCCAGCAGCGCAATAGCGGGACTCGGCACAGATACGCAGTATTTT.

V is TRBV20-1 and J is TRBJ1-2; no clear D. This CDR3 comprises 15 residues. CDR1 is DFQATT and CDR2 is SNEGSKA in the germline V gene (reference sequence). V was pared by 0 bases and J by 3 bases, with 14 bases between. This CDR3 reads CSARDALSGDYGYTF. CDR3 DNA: TGCAGTGCTAGAGATGCCCTAAGCGGGGACTATGGCTACACCTTC.

This clonotype showed up just a few times. V gene TRBV7-9 combines with J gene TRBJ2-5; D unclear. This CDR3 region has 11 residues. Trimming removed 6 bases from V and 3 bases from J, with 5 bases in between. In germline, CDR1 is SEHNR, CDR2 FQNEAQ (reference sequence). In DNA form, the CDR3 reads TGTGCCAGCAGGATCGAAGAGACCCAGTACTTC. Amino acids: CASRIEETQYF.

This clonotype showed up just once. V and J are TRBV15 and TRBJ2-5; 12 nucleotides line up with TRBD1. Germline V gene data show CDR1 as LNHNV and CDR2 as YYDKDF (reference sequence). The V and J ends lost 5 bases and 5 bases, in that order; junction bases with no gene match: 18. This CDR3 contains 19 residues. The CDR3 spells CATSGTGGLFSGVEETQYF. In DNA form, the CDR3 reads TGTGCCACCAGCGGGACAGGGGGCCTTTTCAGCGGGGTGGAGGAGACCCAGTACTTC.

V is TRBV29-1 and J is TRBJ1-2, with D unclear. The CDR3 is 13 residues long. Looked up from germline, CDR1 is SQVTM and CDR2 is ANQGSEA. V was pared by 5 bases and J by 1 base, with 11 bases between. The CDR3 here is CSVSGRFNYGYTF. CDR3 sequence (DNA): TGCAGCGTTTCAGGACGGTTTAACTATGGCTACACCTTC. Together with reference TRBV29-1 and TRBJ1-2, the CDR3 gives the full variable domain: SAVISQKPSRDICQRGTSLTIQCQVDSQVTMMFWYRQQPGQSLTLIATANQGSEATYESGFVIDKFPISRPNLTFSTLTVSNMSPEDSSIYLCSVSGRFNYGYTFGSGTRLTVV.

Only a few counts were recorded for this clonotype. The chain carries TRBV10-3 and TRBJ2-7; D is possibly TRBD1 (6 bases). There are 15 residues in the CDR3. Looked up from germline, CDR1 is ENHRY and CDR2 is SYGVKD. V shed 11 bases and J shed 0 bases, with 20 bases lying between them. As DNA, the CDR3 is TGTGCCGCAGATTCTGGGGGCTTTAGCTCCTACGAGCAGTACTTC. It translates to CAADSGGFSSYEQYF.

This chain uses TRBV20-1 with TRBJ1-5, with TRBD1 matching 7 bases. The CDR3 runs to 15 residues. V was clipped by 0 bases and J by 9 bases; unmatched bases: 11. The V gene's germline CDR1 is DFQATT and CDR2 SNEGSKA (reference sequence). CDR3: CSAREQGRGHRPQHF. In nucleotides, the CDR3 is TGCAGTGCTAGAGAACAGGGGCGAGGACATCGGCCCCAGCATTTT.

This clonotype was detected only a few times. V usage is TRBV29-1 and J usage is TRBJ1-2; a possible D gene is TRBD1 (5 bases). This CDR3 contains 14 residues. The germline V gene has CDR1 SQVTM and CDR2 ANQGSEA. Trimming took off 1 base at V and 4 bases at J, with 13 bases between the two ends. CDR3 DNA: TGCAGCGTTGAAGGGGGGAAGAGCCCCTATGGCTACACCTTC. Translation gives CSVEGGKSPYGYTF.

The table lists this clonotype with a few counts. V usage is TRBV6-5 and J usage is TRBJ2-5; 10 bases are shared with TRBD1. Germline trimming cut 5 bases from V and 1 base from J; bases unmatched to any gene: 7. Germline V CDR1 and CDR2: MNHEY, SVGAGI. CDR3 size: 16 residues. The CDR3: CASSQGDRGIQETQYF. CDR3 coding DNA: TGTGCCAGCAGTCAGGGGGACAGGGGAATCCAAGAGACCCAGTACTTC.

The chain links TRBV20-1 to TRBJ2-1; perhaps TRBD1 as D (6 bases). From germline, CDR1 is DFQATT and CDR2 SNEGSKA (reference sequence). V lost 1 base, J lost 3 bases, and 13 bases lay in between. The length of the CDR3 is 15 residues. The CDR3 nucleotides read TGCAGTGCTAGAGTCCAGGGGCATTACTACAATGAGCAGTTCTTC. This sequence encodes CSARVQGHYYNEQFF.

The chain carries TRBV29-1 and TRBJ2-7; the D gene is possibly TRBD1 (5 bases). CDR1 SQVTM and CDR2 ANQGSEA come from the germline V gene. V lost 6 bases and J 2 bases, leaving 14 bases between the germline ends. This CDR3 spans 13 amino acids. This CDR3 reads CSVGRTTAYEQYF. The CDR3 nucleotides are TGCAGCGTAGGTCGGACGACAGCCTACGAGCAGTACTTC.

The count of this clonotype is one. The chain couples TRBV20-1 to TRBJ1-1; D unclear. V was pared by 3 bases and J by 0 bases, with 8 bases between. CDR3 size: 13 residues. Germline CDR1 and CDR2: DFQATT and SNEGSKA (reference sequence). CDR3 coding DNA: TGCAGTGCTAGGAGCCCCTTGAACACTGAAGCTTTCTTT. Its protein product is CSARSPLNTEAFF.

The V call is TRBV11-2, the J call TRBJ2-7; 11 bases are shared with TRBD1. V lost 5 bases, J lost 12 bases, and 12 bases stayed unmatched. The CDR3 has 14 amino acids. The V gene's germline CDR1 is SGHAT and CDR2 FQNNGV. DNA for the CDR3: TGTGCCAGCAGCCGAGGGGGACAGGGGGAAAATTGGTACTTC. This gives the protein CASSRGGQGENWYF.

The chain recombines TRBV29-1 with TRBJ1-1; D ambiguous. Germline assignment: CDR1 SQVTM and CDR2 ANQGSEA. The length of the CDR3 is 15 residues. V lost 1 base, J lost 4 bases, and 16 bases lay in between. The CDR3 loop is CSVEGIDGSRTEAFF. CDR3 bases: TGCAGCGTTGAAGGAATAGACGGTTCCCGCACTGAAGCTTTCTTT.